This TCR beta chain was recovered during a study of long-term antiretroviral therapy in people with HIV. Turning to the study itself: Some samples came about a decade before the 2015 immediate-ART recommendation, and these were the earliest.

In regard to this clone: What it recognizes is unknown.

The CDR3 runs 17 residues. Germline values: CDR1 ENHRY, CDR2 SYGVKD. Germline trimming cut 3 bases from V and 3 bases from J; bases unmatched to any gene: 8. Every sample had roughly 1-11 million cryopreserved PBMC in it before DNA extraction. Study outcomes and limitations: Researchers lacked any data on ART adherence, viral resistance or therapy changes.

They ran version v3.0 of the immunoSEQ assay at survey level. Assay used: immunoSEQ multiplex PCR; TCRdb lists only in-frame clones, some missing. The sample has approximately 30,000 clones, about 85% seen once. The rearrangement uses TRBV10-3 and TRBJ1-4; TRBD1 agrees at 9 bases. Material: unsorted PBMCs, obtained 3 years after starting antiretroviral therapy. This sequence was found in a man aged 35 to 55 with HIV. CDR3 coding DNA: TGTGCCATCAGTGACAAGGGACAGGGTCGGGCTAATGAAAAACTGTTTTTT. Encoded protein: CAISDKGQGRANEKLFF.